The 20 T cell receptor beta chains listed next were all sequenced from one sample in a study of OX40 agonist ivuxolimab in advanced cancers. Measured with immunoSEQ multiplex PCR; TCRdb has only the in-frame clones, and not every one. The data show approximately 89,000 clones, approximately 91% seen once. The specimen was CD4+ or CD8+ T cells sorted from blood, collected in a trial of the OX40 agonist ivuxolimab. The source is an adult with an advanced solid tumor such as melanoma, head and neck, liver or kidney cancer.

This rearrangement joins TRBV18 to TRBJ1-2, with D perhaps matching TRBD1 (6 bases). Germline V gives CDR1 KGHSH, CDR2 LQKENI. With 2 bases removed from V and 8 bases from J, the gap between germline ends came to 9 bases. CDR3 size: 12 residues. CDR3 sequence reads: CASSPIGGGYTF. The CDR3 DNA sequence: TGTGCCAGCTCACCAATAGGGGGAGGCTACACCTTC.

The CDR3 loop reads CASSFPGYYEQYF. The CDR3 DNA follows: TGTGCCAGCAGCTTCCCCGGGTACTACGAGCAGTACTTC. The chain combines TRBV13 with TRBJ2-7, with D unresolved. Per germline, CDR1 PRHDT and CDR2 FYEKMQ (reference sequence). This CDR3 is 13 amino acids long. The germline V and J ends were trimmed by 3 bases and 3 bases, with 9 bases remaining between them.

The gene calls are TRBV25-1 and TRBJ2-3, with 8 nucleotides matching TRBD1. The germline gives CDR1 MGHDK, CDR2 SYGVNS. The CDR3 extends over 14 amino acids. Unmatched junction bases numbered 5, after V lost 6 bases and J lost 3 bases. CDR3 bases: TGTGCCAGCAGCCCGACAGGGGTGACAGATACGCAGTATTTT. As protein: CASSPTGVTDTQYF.

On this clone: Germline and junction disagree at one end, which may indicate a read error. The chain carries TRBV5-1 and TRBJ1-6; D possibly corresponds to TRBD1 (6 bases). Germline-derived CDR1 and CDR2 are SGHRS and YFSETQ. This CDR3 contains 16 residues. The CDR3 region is CASSSGGGAYSSPLHF. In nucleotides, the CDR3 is TGCGCCAGCAGCTCGGGTGGGGGGGCGTATAGTTCACCCCTCCACTTT.

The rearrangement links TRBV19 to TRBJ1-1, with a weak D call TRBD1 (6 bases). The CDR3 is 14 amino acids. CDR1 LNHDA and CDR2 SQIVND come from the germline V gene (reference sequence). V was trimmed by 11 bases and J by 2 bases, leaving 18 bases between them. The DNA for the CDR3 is TGTGCCGCCCGGGAACAGGGCTTAAACACTGAAGCTTTCTTT. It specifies CAAREQGLNTEAFF.

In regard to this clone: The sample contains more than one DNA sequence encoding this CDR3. Here the CDR3 reads CATSRATDTQYF. The CDR3 region has the DNA TGTGCCACCAGCAGAGCTACAGATACGCAGTATTTT. This chain joins TRBV15 and TRBJ2-3; D call uncertain. Trimming left V 1 base short and J 3 bases short, with 2 bases between. This CDR3 contains 12 residues. Germline-derived CDR1 and CDR2 are LNHNV and YYDKDF (reference sequence).

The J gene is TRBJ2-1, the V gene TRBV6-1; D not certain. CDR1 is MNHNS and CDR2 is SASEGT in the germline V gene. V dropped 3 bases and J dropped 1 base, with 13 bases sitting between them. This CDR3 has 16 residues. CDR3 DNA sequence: TGTGCCAGCAGTGATGTGGGCTCAAGGTCCTACAATGAGCAGTTCTTC. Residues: CASSDVGSRSYNEQFF.

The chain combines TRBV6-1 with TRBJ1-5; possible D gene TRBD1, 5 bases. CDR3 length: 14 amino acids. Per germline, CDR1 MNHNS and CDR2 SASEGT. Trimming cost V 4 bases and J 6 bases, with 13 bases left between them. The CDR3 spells CASSAAEGSQPQHF. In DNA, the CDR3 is TGTGCCAGCAGTGCGGCGGAGGGGAGTCAGCCCCAGCATTTT.

The CDR3 protein is CASSNRLAGATGELFF. CDR3 DNA sequence: TGTGCCAGCAGCAACCGACTAGCGGGGGCCACCGGGGAGCTGTTTTTT. The chain uses TRBV7-2 and TRBJ2-2; 12 positions match TRBD2. The CDR3 runs 16 residues. From germline, CDR1 is SGHTA and CDR2 FQGNSA. V gave up 5 bases and J gave up 4 bases; unmatched junction bases: 5.

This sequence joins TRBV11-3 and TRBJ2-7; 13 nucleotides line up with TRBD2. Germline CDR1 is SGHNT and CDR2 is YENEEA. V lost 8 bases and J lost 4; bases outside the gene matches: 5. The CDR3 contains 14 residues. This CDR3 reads CASAVTSGGYEQYF. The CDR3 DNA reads TGTGCCAGCGCCGTGACTAGCGGGGGGTACGAGCAGTACTTC.

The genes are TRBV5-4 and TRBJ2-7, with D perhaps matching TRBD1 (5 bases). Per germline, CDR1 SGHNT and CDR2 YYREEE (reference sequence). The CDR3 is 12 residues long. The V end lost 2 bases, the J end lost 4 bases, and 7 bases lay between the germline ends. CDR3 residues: CASSFQGYEQYF. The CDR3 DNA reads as TGTGCCAGCAGCTTCCAGGGTTACGAGCAGTACTTC.

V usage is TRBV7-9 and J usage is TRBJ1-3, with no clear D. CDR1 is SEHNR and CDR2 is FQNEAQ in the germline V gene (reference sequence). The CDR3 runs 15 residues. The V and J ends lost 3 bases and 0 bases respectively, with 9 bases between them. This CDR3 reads CASSFSGLSGNTIYF. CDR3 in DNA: TGTGCCAGCAGCTTTTCTGGCCTCTCTGGAAACACCATATATTTT. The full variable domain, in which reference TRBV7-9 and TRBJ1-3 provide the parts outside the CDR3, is DTGVSQNPRHKITKRGQNVTFRCDPISEHNRLYWYRQTLGQGPEFLTYFQNEAQLEKSRLLSDRFSAERPKGSFSTLEIQRTEQGDSAMYLCASSFSGLSGNTIYFGEGSWLTVV.

The CDR3 DNA reads TGTGCCAGCACTCGGTCCGGCGGGGGGAACCTCAATGAGCAGTTCTTC. Translating it yields CASTRSGGGNLNEQFF. The gene calls are TRBV5-4 and TRBJ2-1; TRBD2 agrees at 8 bases. There are 16 residues in the CDR3. Looked up from germline, CDR1 is SGHNT and CDR2 is YYREEE (reference sequence). The V gene end was trimmed by 6 bases and the J gene end by 6 bases; junction bases not matched to a gene: 14.

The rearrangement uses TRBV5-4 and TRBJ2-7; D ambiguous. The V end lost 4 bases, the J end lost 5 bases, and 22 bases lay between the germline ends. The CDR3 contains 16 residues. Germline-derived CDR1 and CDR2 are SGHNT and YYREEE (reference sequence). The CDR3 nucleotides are TGTGCCAGCAGCGGGCGACTGGGCTTGTTGGGCGACGAGCAGTACTTC. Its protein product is CASSGRLGLLGDEQYF. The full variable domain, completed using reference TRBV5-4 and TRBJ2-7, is ETGVTQSPTHLIKTRGQQVTLRCSSQSGHNTVSWYQQALGQGPQFIFQYYREEENGRGNFPPRFSGLQFPNYSSELNVNALELDDSALYLCASSGRLGLLGDEQYFGPGTRLTVT.

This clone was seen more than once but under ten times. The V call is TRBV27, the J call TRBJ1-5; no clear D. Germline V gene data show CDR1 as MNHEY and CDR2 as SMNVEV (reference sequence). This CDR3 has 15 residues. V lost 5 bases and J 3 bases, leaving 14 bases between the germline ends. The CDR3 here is CASSPASKVNQPQHF. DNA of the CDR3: TGTGCCAGCAGTCCGGCAAGTAAGGTCAATCAGCCCCAGCATTTT.

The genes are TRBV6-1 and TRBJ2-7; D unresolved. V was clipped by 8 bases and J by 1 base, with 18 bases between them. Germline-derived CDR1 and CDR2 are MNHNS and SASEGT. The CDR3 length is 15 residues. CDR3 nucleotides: TGTGCCAGCTCGAGCGCTACCCGAGTATCCTACGAGCAGTACTTC. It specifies CASSSATRVSYEQYF.

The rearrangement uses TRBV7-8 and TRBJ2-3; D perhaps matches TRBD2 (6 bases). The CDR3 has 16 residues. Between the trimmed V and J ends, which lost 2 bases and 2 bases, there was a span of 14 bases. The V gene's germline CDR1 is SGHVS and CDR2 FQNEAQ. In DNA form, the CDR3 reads TGTGCCAGCAGCTTAAGTGGGGGGTTGAACACAGATACGCAGTATTTT. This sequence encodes CASSLSGGLNTDTQYF.

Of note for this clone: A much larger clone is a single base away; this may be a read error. CDR3 amino acids: CASSESYEQYF. The CDR3 coding sequence is TGTGCCAGCAGTGAAAGCTACGAGCAGTACTTC. This chain connects TRBV25-1 to TRBJ2-7; D uncertain. Trimming shortened V by 2 bases and J by 3 bases, and 2 bases separated the two germline ends. The V gene's germline CDR1 is MGHDK and CDR2 SYGVNS. The CDR3 is made up of 11 amino acids.

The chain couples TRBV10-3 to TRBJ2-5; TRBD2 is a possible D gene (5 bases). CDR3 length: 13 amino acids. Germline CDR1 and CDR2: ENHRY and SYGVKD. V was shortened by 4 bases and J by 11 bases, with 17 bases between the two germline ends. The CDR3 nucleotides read TGTGCCATCAGTGTATCGGAGACGCGGGCTCAGTACTTC. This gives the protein CAISVSETRAQYF.

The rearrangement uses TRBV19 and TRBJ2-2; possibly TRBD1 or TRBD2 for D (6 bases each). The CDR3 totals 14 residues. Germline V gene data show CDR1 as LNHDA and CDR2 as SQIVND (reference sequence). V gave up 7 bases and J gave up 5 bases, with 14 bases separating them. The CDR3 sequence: CASIGRRGTGELFF. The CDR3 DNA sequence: TGTGCCAGTATTGGGAGGAGGGGGACCGGGGAGCTGTTTTTT. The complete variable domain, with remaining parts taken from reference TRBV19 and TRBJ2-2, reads DGGITQSPKYLFRKEGQNVTLSCEQNLNHDAMYWYRQDPGQGLRLIYYSQIVNDFQKGDIAEGYSVSREKKESFPLTVTSAQKNPTAFYLCASIGRRGTGELFFGEGSRLTVL.